The clone carrying this T cell receptor beta chain is deemed large. Cells sorted as Tregs were CD4+, CD25+ and CD127-/low. Trimming removed 6 bases from V and 8 bases from J; junction bases left unmatched: 7. The CDR3 has 13 amino acids. TRBV12-4/TRBJ1-2 clonotypes were amplified with adaptor-ligated barcode primers. TCRdb recomputed calls from the multiplex PCR reads with MiXCR, one row per CDR3 protein. The data contain 400 to 600 distinct CDR3 sequences, 15% to 20% of them seen just once; the ten biggest clones take up more than 15%. The material sequenced was Tregs sorted from blood. This sequence originates from a female donor with breast cancer. The V gene is TRBV12-3 or TRBV12-4, the J gene TRBJ1-2; 9 bases map to TRBD1. This CDR3 reads CASRGTGLPGYTF. CDR3 bases: TGTGCCAGCAGAGGGACAGGGTTACCAGGCTACACCTTC.